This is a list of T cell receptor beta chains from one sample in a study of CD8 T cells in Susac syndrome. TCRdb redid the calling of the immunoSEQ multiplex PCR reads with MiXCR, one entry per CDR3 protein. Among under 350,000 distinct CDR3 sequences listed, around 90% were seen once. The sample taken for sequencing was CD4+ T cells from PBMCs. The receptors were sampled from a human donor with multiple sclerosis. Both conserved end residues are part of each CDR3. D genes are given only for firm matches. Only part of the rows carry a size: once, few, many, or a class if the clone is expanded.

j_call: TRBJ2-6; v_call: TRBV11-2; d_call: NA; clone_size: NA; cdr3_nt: TGTGCCAGCAGCCCCGACCCGAGACAGGCGCCTTACTCTGGGGCCAACGTCCTGACTTTC; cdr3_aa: CASSPDPRQAPYSGANVLTF
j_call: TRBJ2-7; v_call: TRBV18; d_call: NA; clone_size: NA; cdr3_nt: TGTGCCAGCTCACCGCTGGTGATAGGGAACAGGGAGACCTACGAGCAGTACTTC; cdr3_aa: CASSPLVIGNRETYEQYF
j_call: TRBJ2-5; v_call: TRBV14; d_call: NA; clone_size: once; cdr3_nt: TGTGCCAGCAGCCAAGGGGGGACGGTCCAAGAGACCCAGTACTTC; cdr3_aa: CASSQGGTVQETQYF
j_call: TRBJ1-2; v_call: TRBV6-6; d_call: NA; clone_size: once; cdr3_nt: TGTGCCAGCGCCCAGACAGTTTCTAACTATGGCTACACCTTC; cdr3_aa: CASAQTVSNYGYTF
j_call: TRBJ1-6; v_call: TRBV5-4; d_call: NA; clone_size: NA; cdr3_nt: TGTGCCAGCACCCGACAGGCAACGAATTCACCCCTCCACTTT; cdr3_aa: CASTRQATNSPLHF
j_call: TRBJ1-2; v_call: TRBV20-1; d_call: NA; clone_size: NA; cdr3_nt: TGCAGTGCTAGTCCCGGGCAGAACGGGGGCTACACCTTC; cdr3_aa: CSASPGQNGGYTF
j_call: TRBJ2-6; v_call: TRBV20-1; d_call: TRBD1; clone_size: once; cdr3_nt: TGCAGTGCTAGAGACACGGGACAGGGGCGGGCTGGGGCCAACGTCCTGACTTTC; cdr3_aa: CSARDTGQGRAGANVLTF
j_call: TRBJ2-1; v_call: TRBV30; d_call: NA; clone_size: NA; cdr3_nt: TGTGCCTGGACCTCAGGTAGACACCAGTTCTTC; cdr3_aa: CAWTSGRHQFF
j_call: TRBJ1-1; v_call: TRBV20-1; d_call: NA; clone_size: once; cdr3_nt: TGCAGTGCTACCGGATGGAGCATGAACACTGAAGCTTTCTTT; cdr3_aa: CSATGWSMNTEAFF
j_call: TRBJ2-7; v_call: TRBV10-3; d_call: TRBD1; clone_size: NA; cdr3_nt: TGTGCCACCCGGGACAGCCCTGCCTACGAGCAGTACTTC; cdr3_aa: CATRDSPAYEQYF
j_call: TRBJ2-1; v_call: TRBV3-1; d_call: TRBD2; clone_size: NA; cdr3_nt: TGTGCCAGCAGCACCCGAGCGGGAGTGGTCAATGAGCAGTTCTTC; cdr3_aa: CASSTRAGVVNEQFF
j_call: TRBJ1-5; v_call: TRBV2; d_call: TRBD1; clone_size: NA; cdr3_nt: TGTGCCAGCAGTAGGGGGACAGGGACGCAGCCCCAGCATTTT; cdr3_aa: CASSRGTGTQPQHF
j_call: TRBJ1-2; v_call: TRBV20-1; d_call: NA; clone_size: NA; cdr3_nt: TGCAGTGCTAGAGAGAGGAAGGGGATAAACTATGGCTACACCTTC; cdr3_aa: CSARERKGINYGYTF
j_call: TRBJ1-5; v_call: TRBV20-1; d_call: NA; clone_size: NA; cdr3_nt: TGCAGTGCTAGAATATCCCCGGTGGGCAATCAGCCCCAGCATTTT; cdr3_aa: CSARISPVGNQPQHF
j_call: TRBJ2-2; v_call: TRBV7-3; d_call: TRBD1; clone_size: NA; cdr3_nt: TGTGCCAGCAGCTTTGCAGGGGGAACGGACACCGGGGAGCTGTTTTTT; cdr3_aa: CASSFAGGTDTGELFF
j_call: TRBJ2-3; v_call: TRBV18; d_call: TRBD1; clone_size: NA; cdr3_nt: TGTGCCAGCTCACCAACAGGGGTCACAGATACGCAGTATTTT; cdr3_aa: CASSPTGVTDTQYF
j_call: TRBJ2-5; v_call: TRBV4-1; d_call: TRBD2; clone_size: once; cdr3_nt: TGCGCCAGCAGCCAAGAGAGGACTAGCGGCCAAGAGACCCAGTACTTC; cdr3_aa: CASSQERTSGQETQYF
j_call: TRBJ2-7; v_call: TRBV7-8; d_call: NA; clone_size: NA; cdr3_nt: TGTGCCAGCAGCTCCGACAACTCCTACGAGCAGTACTTC; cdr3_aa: CASSSDNSYEQYF
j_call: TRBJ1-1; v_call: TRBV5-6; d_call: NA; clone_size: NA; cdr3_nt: TGTGCCAGCAGCTTGGGAGCCAGGAGCACTGAAGCTTTCTTT; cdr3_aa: CASSLGARSTEAFF
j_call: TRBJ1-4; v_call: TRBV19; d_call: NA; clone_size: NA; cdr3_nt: TGTGCCAGTAGTATTGGCAGCCCTTCAACTAATGAAAAACTGTTTTTT; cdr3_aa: CASSIGSPSTNEKLFF
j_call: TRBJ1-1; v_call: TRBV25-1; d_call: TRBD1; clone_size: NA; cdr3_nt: TGTGCCAGCAGTGAATCGGACAGGCCGAACACTGAAGCTTTCTTT; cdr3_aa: CASSESDRPNTEAFF
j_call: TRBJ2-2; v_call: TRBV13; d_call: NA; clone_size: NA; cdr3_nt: TGTGCCAGCAGTCGTTTAAGGGTATTTGTCGGGGAGCTGTTTTTT; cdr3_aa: CASSRLRVFVGELFF
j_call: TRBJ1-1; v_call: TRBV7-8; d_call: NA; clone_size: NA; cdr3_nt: TGTGCCAGCAGCCTGGGGGGGGACCACACTGAAGCTTTCTTT; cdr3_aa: CASSLGGDHTEAFF
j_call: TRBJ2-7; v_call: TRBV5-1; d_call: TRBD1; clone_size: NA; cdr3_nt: TGCGCCAGCAGCTTGAGGGGGACAGGGCCAACTTACGAGCAGTACTTC; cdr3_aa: CASSLRGTGPTYEQYF
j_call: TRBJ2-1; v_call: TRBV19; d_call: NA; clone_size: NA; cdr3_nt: TGTGCCAGTAGTATAGGGCAGGACTACAATGAGCAGTTCTTC; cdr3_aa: CASSIGQDYNEQFF
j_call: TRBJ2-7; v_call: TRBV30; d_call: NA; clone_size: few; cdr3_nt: TGTGCCTGGAGTGTAGTCCTTAGCGACTACCAAGCCCACGAGCAGTACTTC; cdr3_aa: CAWSVVLSDYQAHEQYF
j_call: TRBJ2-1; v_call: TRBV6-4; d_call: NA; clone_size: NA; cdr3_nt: TGTGCCAGCAGTGACCTCCCTAGGGCGGATGAGCAGTTCTTC; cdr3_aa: CASSDLPRADEQFF
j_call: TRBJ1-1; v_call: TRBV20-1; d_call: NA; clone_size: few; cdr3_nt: TGCAGTGTCGGCAGGGTGAACACTGAAGCTTTCTTT; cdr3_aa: CSVGRVNTEAFF
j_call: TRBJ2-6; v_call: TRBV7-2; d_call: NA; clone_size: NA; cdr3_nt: TGTGCCAGCAGCTTGAATGGAGGCGCTGGGGCCAACGTCCTGACTTTC; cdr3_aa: CASSLNGGAGANVLTF
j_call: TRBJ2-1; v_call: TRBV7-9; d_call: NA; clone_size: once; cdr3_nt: TGTGCCAGCAGCTTAGACCCTCCGAGCTCCTACAATGAGCAGTTCTTC; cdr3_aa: CASSLDPPSSYNEQFF
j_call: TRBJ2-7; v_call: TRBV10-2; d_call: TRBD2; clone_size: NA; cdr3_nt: TGCGCCAGCAGACTAGCGGGCGCCGCCTACGAGCAGTACTTC; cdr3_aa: CASRLAGAAYEQYF
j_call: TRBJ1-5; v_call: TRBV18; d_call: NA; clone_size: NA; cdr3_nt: TGTGCCAGCTCACCGAAGCCACACGGACCCCAGCATTTT; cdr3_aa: CASSPKPHGPQHF
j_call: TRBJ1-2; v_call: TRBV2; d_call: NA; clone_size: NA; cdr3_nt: TGTGCCAGCGCTCCCGGGACGCCGGTCGGCTACACCTTC; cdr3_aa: CASAPGTPVGYTF
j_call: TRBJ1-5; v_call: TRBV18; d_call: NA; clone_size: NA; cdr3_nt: TGTGCCAGCTCAAAACAGGTGGGACAGCCCCAGCATTTT; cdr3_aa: CASSKQVGQPQHF
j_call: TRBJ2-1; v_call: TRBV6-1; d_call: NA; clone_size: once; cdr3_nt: TGTGCCAGCAGCGGTCGCCGCAGCACAAACAAGGATGAGCAGTTCTTC; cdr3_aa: CASSGRRSTNKDEQFF
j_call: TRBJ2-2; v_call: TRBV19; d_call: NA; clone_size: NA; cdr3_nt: TGTGCCACCTCTGGACTCGCGAACACCGGGGAGCTGTTTTTT; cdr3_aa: CATSGLANTGELFF
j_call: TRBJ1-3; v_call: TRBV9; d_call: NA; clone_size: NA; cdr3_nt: TGTGCCAGCAGCGTCGACAGGATGCACACCATATATTTT; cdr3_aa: CASSVDRMHTIYF
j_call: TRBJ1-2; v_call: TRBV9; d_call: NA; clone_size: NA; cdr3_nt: TGTGCCAGCAGCATCCTCCCGGGGTCCAGCCCCAATGGCTACACCTTC; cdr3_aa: CASSILPGSSPNGYTF
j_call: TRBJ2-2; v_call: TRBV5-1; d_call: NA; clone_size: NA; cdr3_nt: TGCGCCAGCAGCTTGACTCAAGTAGGTCTCAACACCGGGGAGCTGTTTTTT; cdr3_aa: CASSLTQVGLNTGELFF